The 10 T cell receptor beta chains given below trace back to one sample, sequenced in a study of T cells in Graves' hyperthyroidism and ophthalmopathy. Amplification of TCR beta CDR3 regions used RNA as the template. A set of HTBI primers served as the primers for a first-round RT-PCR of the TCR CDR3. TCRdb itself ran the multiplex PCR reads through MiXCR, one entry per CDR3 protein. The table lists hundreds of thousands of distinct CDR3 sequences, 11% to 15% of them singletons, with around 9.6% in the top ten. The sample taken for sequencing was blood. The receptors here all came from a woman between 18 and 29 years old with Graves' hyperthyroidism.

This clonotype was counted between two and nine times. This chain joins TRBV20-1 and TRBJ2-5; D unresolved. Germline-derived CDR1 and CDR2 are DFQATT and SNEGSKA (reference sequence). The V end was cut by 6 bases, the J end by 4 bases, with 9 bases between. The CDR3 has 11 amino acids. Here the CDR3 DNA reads TGCAGTGCGATACCATTAGAGACCCAGTACTTC. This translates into CSAIPLETQYF.

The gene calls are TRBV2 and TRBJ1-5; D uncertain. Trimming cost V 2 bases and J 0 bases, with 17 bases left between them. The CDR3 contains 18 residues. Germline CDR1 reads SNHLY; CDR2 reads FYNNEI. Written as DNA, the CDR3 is TGTGCCAGCAGTGAAAATAAGGAGAGGCCGGTTAGCAATCAGCCCCAGCATTTT. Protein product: CASSENKERPVSNQPQHF.

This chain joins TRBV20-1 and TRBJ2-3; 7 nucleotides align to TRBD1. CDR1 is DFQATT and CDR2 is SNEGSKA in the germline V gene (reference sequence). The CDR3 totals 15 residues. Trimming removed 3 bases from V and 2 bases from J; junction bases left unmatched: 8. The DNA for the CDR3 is TGCAGTGCTAGCCCCGTAGACAGGGCCACAGATACGCAGTATTTT. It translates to CSASPVDRATDTQYF.

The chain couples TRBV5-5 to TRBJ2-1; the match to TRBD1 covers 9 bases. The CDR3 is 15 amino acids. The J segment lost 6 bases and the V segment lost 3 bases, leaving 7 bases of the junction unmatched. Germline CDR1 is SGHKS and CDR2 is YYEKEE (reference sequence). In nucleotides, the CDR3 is TGTGCCAGCAGCTCCGGACAGGGGAAATTCAATGAGCAGTTCTTC. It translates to CASSSGQGKFNEQFF.

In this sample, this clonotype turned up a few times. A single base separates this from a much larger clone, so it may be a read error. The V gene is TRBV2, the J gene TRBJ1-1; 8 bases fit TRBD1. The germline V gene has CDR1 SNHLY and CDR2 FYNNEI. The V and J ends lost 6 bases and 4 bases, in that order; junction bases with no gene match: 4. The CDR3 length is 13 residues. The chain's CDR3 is CASSRTGSTEAFF. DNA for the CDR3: TGTGCCAGCAGCCGGACAGGGTCCACTGAAGCTTTCTTT.

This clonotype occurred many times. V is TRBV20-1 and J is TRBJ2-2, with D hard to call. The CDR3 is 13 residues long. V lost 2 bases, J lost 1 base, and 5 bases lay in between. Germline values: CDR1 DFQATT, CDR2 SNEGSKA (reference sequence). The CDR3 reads CSARLENTGELFF. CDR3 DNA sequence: TGCAGTGCTAGATTAGAGAACACCGGGGAGCTGTTTTTT.

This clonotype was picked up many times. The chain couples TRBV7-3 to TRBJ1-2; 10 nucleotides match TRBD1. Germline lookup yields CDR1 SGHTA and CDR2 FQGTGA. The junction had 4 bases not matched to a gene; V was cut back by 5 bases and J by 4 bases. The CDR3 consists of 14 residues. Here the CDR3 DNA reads TGTGCCAGCAGCCTGGGACAGGGGCTCTATGGCTACACCTTC. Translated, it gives CASSLGQGLYGYTF.

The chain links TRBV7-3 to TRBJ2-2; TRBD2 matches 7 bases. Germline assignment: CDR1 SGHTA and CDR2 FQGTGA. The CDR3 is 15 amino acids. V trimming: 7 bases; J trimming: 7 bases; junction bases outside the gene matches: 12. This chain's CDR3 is CASTRLAAGGGELFF. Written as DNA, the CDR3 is TGTGCCAGCACTAGACTAGCCGCCGGGGGCGGGGAGCTGTTTTTT.

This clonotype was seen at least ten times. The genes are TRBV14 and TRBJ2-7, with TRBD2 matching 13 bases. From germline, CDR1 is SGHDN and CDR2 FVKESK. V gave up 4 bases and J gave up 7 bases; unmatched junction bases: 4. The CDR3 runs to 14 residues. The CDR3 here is CASSRLAGGAEQYF. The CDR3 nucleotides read TGTGCCAGCAGCCGACTAGCGGGAGGAGCAGAGCAGTACTTC.

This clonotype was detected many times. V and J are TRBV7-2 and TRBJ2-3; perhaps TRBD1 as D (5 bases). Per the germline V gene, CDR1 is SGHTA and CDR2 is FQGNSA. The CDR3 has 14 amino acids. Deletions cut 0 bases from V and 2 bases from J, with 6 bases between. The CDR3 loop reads CASSLAGHTDTQYF. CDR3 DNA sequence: TGTGCCAGCAGCTTAGCGGGGCACACAGATACGCAGTATTTT.